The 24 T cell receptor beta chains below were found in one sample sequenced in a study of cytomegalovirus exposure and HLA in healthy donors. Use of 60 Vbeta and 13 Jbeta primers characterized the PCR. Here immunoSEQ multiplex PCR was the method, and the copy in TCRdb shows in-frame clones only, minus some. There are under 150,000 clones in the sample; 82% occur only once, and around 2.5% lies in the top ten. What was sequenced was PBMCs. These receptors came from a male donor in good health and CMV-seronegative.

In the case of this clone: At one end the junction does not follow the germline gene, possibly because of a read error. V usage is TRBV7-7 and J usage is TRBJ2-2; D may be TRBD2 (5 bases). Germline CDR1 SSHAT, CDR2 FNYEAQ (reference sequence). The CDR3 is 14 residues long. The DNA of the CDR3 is TGTGCTAGCAGCTTAATCGGGGACACCGGGGAGCTGTTTTTT. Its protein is CASSLIGDTGELFF.

The CDR3 nucleotides are TGTGCCAGCACCGGGGGACGTGAGCAGTTCTTC. Translating it yields CASTGGREQFF. The J gene is TRBJ2-1, the V gene TRBV25-1, with D possibly TRBD2 on 6 matching bases. The CDR3 totals 11 residues. CDR1 and CDR2 from the germline V gene are MGHDK and SYGVNS. Trimming cost V 7 bases and J 9 bases, with 10 bases left between them.

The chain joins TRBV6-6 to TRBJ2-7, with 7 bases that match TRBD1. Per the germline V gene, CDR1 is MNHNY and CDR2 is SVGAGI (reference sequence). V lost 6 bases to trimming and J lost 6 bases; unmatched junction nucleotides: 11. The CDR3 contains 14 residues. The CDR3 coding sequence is TGTGCCAGCAGCCTACAGGGGCTGGGGTCCGAGCAGTACTTC. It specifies CASSLQGLGSEQYF.

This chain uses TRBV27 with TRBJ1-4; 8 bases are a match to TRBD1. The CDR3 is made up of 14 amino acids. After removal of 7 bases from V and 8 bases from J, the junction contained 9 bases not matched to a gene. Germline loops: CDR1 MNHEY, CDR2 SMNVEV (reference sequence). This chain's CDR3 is CASTRTGSGEKLFF. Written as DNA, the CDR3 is TGTGCCAGCACCCGGACAGGGTCGGGGGAAAAACTGTTTTTT.

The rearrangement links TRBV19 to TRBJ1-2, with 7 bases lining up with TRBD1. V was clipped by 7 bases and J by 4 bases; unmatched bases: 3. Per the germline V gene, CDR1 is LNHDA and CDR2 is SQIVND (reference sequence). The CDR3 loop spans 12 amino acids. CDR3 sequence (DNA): TGTGCCAGTACGGGGACAGTCTATGGCTACACCTTC. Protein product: CASTGTVYGYTF.

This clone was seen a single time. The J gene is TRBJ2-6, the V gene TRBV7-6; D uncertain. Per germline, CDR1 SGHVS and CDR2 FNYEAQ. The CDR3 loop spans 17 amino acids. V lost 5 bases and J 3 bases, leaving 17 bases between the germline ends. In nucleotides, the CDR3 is TGTGCCAGCAGCCCGTCCTTAAGCTTAAGTGGGGCCAACGTCCTGACTTTC. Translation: CASSPSLSLSGANVLTF.

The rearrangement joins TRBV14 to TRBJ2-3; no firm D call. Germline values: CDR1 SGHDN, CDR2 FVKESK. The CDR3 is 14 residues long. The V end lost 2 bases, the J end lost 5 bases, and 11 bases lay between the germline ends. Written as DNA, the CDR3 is TGTGCCAGCAGCCAAATGATTCGAGGAGATACGCAGTATTTT. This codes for CASSQMIRGDTQYF.

CDR3 sequence (DNA): TGTGCCAGTAGTGCCTTACCGGGACAGGGGACAGATGAGCAGTTCTTC. Translating it yields CASSALPGQGTDEQFF. This rearrangement joins TRBV19 to TRBJ2-1, with TRBD1 matching over 10 bases. V lost 5 bases and J lost 8; bases outside the gene matches: 12. Germline values: CDR1 LNHDA, CDR2 SQIVND (reference sequence). The CDR3 contains 16 residues.

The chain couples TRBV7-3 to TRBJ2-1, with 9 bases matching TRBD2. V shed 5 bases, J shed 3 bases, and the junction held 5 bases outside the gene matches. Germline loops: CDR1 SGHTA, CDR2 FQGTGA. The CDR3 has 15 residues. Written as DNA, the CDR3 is TGTGCCAGCAGCCAGGTACTAGCGGGCTACAATGAGCAGTTCTTC. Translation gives CASSQVLAGYNEQFF.

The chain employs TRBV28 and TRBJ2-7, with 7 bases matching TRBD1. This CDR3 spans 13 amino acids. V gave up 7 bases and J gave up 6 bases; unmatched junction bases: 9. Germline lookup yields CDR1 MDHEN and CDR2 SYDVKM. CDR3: CASNRGAPGEQYF. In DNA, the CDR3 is TGTGCCAGCAACAGGGGCGCTCCTGGCGAGCAGTACTTC. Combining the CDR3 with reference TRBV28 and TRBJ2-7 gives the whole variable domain DVKVTQSSRYLVKRTGEKVFLECVQDMDHENMFWYRQDPGLGLRLIYFSYDVKMKEKGDIPEGYSVSREKKERFSLILESASTNQTSMYLCASNRGAPGEQYFGPGTRLTVT.

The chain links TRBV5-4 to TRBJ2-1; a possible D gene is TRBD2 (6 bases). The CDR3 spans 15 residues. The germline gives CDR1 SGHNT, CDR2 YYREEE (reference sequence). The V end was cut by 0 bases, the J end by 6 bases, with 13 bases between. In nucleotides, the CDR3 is TGTGCCAGCAGCTTGGAGGGAGGCCGCCCCAATGAGCAGTTCTTC. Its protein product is CASSLEGGRPNEQFF. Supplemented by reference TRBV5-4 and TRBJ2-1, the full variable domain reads ETGVTQSPTHLIKTRGQQVTLRCSSQSGHNTVSWYQQALGQGPQFIFQYYREEENGRGNFPPRFSGLQFPNYSSELNVNALELDDSALYLCASSLEGGRPNEQFFGPGTRLTVL.

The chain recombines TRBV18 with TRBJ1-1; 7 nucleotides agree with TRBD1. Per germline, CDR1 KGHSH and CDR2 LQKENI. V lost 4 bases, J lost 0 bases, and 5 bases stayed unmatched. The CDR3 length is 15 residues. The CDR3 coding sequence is TGTGCCAGCTCACTGGGACAGATAATGAACACTGAAGCTTTCTTT. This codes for CASSLGQIMNTEAFF.

CDR3 in amino acids: CSVERLAPGELFF. The CDR3 DNA reads TGCAGCGTTGAAAGACTAGCCCCCGGGGAGCTGTTTTTT. The gene calls are TRBV29-1 and TRBJ2-2, with 7 bases aligning to TRBD2. There are 13 residues in the CDR3. CDR1 and CDR2 (germline): SQVTM, ANQGSEA. V trimming: 2 bases; J trimming: 6 bases; junction bases outside the gene matches: 3.

CDR3 nucleotides: TGTGCCAGCAGCGTCAGGGGAGAATCACATTGGGAGCAGTTCTTC. This sequence encodes CASSVRGESHWEQFF. The genes are TRBV9 and TRBJ2-1; possibly TRBD1 for D (6 bases). This CDR3 is built from 15 residues. Between the trimmed V and J ends, which lost 2 bases and 10 bases, there was a span of 19 bases. Looked up from germline, CDR1 is SGDLS and CDR2 is YYNGEE.

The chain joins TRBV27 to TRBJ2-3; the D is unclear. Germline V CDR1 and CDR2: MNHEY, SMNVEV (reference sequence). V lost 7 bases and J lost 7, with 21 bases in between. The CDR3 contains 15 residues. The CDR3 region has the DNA TGTGCCAGCACCCGCATGTTGGCAGGTCCCCATACGCAGTATTTT. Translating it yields CASTRMLAGPHTQYF.

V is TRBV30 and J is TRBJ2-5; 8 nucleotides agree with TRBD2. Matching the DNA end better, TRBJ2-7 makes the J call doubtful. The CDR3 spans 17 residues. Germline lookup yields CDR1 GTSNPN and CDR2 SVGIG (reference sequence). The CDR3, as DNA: TGTGCCTGGGGGACCTACGCCGGGACTAGATCCACCTACGAGCAGTACTTC. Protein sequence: CAWGTYAGTRSTYEQYF.

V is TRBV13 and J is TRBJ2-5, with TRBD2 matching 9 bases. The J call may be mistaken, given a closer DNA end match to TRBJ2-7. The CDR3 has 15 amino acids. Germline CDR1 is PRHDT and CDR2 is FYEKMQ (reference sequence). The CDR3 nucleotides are TGTGCCAGCAGCTTAGGACTAGCGGGCTTTTACGAGCAGTACTTC. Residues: CASSLGLAGFYEQYF.

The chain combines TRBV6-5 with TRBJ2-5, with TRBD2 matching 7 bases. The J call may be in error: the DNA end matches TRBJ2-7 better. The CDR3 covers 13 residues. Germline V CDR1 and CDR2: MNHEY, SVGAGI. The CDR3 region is CASALADTYEQYF. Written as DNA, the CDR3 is TGTGCCAGCGCTCTAGCGGATACCTACGAGCAGTACTTC.

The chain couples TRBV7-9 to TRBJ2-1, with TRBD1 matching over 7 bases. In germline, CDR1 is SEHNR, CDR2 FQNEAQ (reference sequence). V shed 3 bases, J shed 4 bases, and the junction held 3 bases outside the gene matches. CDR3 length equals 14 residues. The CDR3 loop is CASSLTGPYNEQFF. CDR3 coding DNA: TGTGCCAGCAGCTTGACAGGGCCGTACAATGAGCAGTTCTTC.

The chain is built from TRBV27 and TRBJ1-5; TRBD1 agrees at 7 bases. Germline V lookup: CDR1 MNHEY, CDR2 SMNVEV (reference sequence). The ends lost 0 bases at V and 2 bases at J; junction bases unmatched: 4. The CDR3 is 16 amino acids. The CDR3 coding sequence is TGTGCCAGCAGTTTATCAGGGGGCGCCGGCAATCAGCCCCAGCATTTT. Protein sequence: CASSLSGGAGNQPQHF.

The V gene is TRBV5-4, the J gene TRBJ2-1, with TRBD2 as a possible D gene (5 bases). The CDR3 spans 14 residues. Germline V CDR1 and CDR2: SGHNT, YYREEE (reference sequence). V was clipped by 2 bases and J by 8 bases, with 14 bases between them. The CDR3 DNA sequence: TGTGCCAGCAGCTTATCTTCCGGGATCGATGAGCAGTTCTTC. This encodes CASSLSSGIDEQFF.

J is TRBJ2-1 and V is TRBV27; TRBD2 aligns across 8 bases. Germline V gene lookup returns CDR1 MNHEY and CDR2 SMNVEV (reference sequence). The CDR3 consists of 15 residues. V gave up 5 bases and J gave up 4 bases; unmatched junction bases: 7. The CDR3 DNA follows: TGTGCCAGCAGTGAAAGCGGGGGCCCGTACAATGAGCAGTTCTTC. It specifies CASSESGGPYNEQFF.

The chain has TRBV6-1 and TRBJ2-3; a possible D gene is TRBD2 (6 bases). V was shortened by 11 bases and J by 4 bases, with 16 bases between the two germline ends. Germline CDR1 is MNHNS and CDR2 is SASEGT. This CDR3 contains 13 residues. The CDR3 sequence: CACGAPGADTQYF. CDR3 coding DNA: TGTGCCTGTGGGGCCCCGGGGGCAGATACGCAGTATTTT.

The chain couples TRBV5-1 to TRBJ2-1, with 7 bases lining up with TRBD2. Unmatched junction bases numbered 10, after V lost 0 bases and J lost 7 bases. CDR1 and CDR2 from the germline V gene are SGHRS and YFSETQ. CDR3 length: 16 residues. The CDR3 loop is CASSLAGGDYRNEQFF. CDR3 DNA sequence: TGCGCCAGCAGCTTGGCCGGAGGGGACTACCGAAATGAGCAGTTCTTC. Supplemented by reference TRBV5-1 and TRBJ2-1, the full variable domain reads KAGVTQTPRYLIKTRGQQVTLSCSPISGHRSVSWYQQTPGQGLQFLFEYFSETQRNKGNFPGRFSGRQFSNSRSEMNVSTLELGDSALYLCASSLAGGDYRNEQFFGPGTRLTVL.